This record concerns one T cell receptor beta chain sequence. Using its own MiXCR run on the 5' RACE reads, TCRdb lists one record per CDR3 protein. The sample lists 450,000 or so distinct CDR3 sequences; about 24% were seen once. The entry originates in a study of identical twins. The V end lost 6 bases, the J end lost 8 bases, and 16 bases lay between the germline ends. The CDR3 is 12 residues long. The V gene's germline CDR1 is DFQATT and CDR2 SNEGSKA (reference sequence). This sample also appeared in a second study, on T cells expressing NK-cell markers. From that study: Sorting in several experiments was restricted by an anti-gamma-delta TCR antibody to alpha-beta TCR T cells. NKG2C+ dominant clonotype frequencies in five or six donors were roughly 1.0-7.0% of CD8+ T cells.

The chain employs TRBV20-1 and TRBJ1-2, with D maybe TRBD1 (6 bases). Specimen: CD4+ T cells sorted from blood. This receptor was identified in a woman under 30 in good health. The CDR3 DNA is TGCAGTGCGCCTGGGGGGCGCGGGGGCTACACCTTC. Protein: CSAPGGRGGYTF.